Below are 30 T cell receptor beta chains sequenced from a single sample in a study of PD-1 blockade in classical Hodgkin lymphoma. All the patients suffered relapse after autologous stem cell transplantation, and brentuximab vedotin exposure differed. Profiling relied on immunoSEQ multiplex PCR, and the TCRdb table lists in-frame clones only, not all of them. The sample holds tens of thousands of clones, around 80% seen once. This material consisted of peripheral blood mononuclear cells (PBMCs), taken before the second cycle of nivolumab. These receptors were taken from a human donor with classical Hodgkin lymphoma.

This rearrangement joins TRBV11-3 to TRBJ1-2; TRBD1 might be the D (6 bases). V was clipped by 7 bases and J by 6 bases, with 18 bases between them. Germline values: CDR1 SGHNT, CDR2 YENEEA. The CDR3 spans 14 residues. The chain's CDR3 is CASTDPSGANGYTF. As DNA, the CDR3 is TGTGCCAGCACCGACCCGTCAGGGGCCAATGGCTACACCTTC.

The chain uses TRBV6-1 and TRBJ1-1; TRBD1 is a possible D gene (6 bases). CDR1 and CDR2 from the germline V gene are MNHNS and SASEGT. V was cut by 4 bases and J by 2 bases, with 11 bases left in between. The CDR3 has 14 amino acids. The CDR3 loop is CASSVGGDNTEAFF. The CDR3 nucleotides read TGTGCCAGCAGTGTAGGGGGGGACAACACTGAAGCTTTCTTT.

This clone appeared once. V gene TRBV11-1 combines with J gene TRBJ1-6; D ambiguous. The CDR3 totals 18 residues. Looked up from germline, CDR1 is SGHAT and CDR2 is FQDESV (reference sequence). The germline V and J ends were trimmed by 2 bases and 6 bases, with 20 bases remaining between them. In nucleotides, the CDR3 is TGTGCCAGCAGCTTATTCTCGGCCGACGGCAGTGCTAATTCACCCCTCCACTTT. Translating gives CASSLFSADGSANSPLHF.

The rearrangement joins TRBV18 to TRBJ1-4, with D unresolved. The V end was cut by 2 bases, the J end by 0 bases, with 7 bases between. CDR1 is KGHSH, CDR2 LQKENI, per germline. The CDR3 length is 15 residues. Here the CDR3 reads CASSPVTATNEKLFF. The CDR3 region has the DNA TGTGCCAGCTCACCAGTCACAGCAACTAATGAAAAACTGTTTTTT.

The chain is built from TRBV7-3 and TRBJ2-6; perhaps TRBD1 as D (6 bases). With 5 bases removed from V and 4 bases from J, the gap between germline ends came to 15 bases. The germline gives CDR1 SGHTA, CDR2 FQGTGA. The CDR3 totals 16 residues. The CDR3 sequence: CASSPGQGTGANVLTF. The CDR3 DNA is TGTGCCAGCAGCCCCGGACAAGGGACAGGGGCCAACGTCCTGACTTTC.

V gene TRBV2 combines with J gene TRBJ2-1, with TRBD2 matching 8 bases. The CDR3 sequence is 16 residues long. Germline V gene lookup returns CDR1 SNHLY and CDR2 FYNNEI. The V gene end was trimmed by 2 bases and the J gene end by 7 bases; junction bases not matched to a gene: 10. CDR3 amino acids: CASSESPGGGANEQFF. For the CDR3, the DNA is TGTGCCAGCAGTGAATCCCCGGGAGGGGGTGCGAATGAGCAGTTCTTC.

The CDR3, as DNA: TGTGCCAGCAGTGAATCTTTGGGGGGGACAGGGGATGGCTACACCTTC. Encoded protein: CASSESLGGTGDGYTF. This chain uses TRBV2 with TRBJ1-2; 10 bases line up with TRBD1. This CDR3 has 16 amino acids. The trim removed 2 bases at V and 6 bases at J, leaving 9 bases unmatched. Germline V gives CDR1 SNHLY, CDR2 FYNNEI.

The rearrangement joins TRBV28 to TRBJ2-7; no firm D call. Trimming left V 5 bases short and J 1 base short, with 6 bases between. The germline CDR1 and CDR2 sequences are MDHEN and SYDVKM. This CDR3 is built from 12 residues. CDR3 sequence reads: CASSPTSYEQYF. The CDR3 DNA reads as TGTGCCAGCAGTCCAACTTCCTACGAGCAGTACTTC.

V usage is TRBV30 and J usage is TRBJ1-6; TRBD1 aligns across 9 bases. V shed 5 bases, J shed 5 bases, and the junction held 7 bases outside the gene matches. Germline V gives CDR1 GTSNPN, CDR2 SVGIG (reference sequence). The CDR3 spans 15 residues. CDR3: CAWAPRDRDNSPLHF. The CDR3 nucleotides read TGTGCCTGGGCCCCGCGGGACAGGGATAATTCACCCCTCCACTTT.

This clone was observed once. The J gene is TRBJ1-2, the V gene TRBV19; D is possibly TRBD1 (5 bases). This CDR3 is 15 amino acids long. Germline V gene lookup returns CDR1 LNHDA and CDR2 SQIVND (reference sequence). V lost 5 bases and J 8 bases, leaving 21 bases between the germline ends. CDR3 nucleotides: TGTGCCAGTAGTGCCCGCTTAAAGGGGAATAACGGCTACACCTTC. Protein: CASSARLKGNNGYTF. The full variable domain, with the rest looked up from reference TRBV19 and TRBJ1-2, is DGGITQSPKYLFRKEGQNVTLSCEQNLNHDAMYWYRQDPGQGLRLIYYSQIVNDFQKGDIAEGYSVSREKKESFPLTVTSAQKNPTAFYLCASSARLKGNNGYTFGSGTRLTVV.

The chain couples TRBV29-1 to TRBJ2-3, with TRBD2 identical over 7 bases. This CDR3 comprises 13 residues. V dropped 6 bases and J dropped 1; count of bases not matched to a gene: 4. Germline CDR1 SQVTM, CDR2 ANQGSEA. CDR3 bases: TGCAGCGTCTTTGGGAGGGGCACAGATACGCAGTATTTT. It is translated as CSVFGRGTDTQYF.

J is TRBJ2-1 and V is TRBV7-3; D gene unclear. Germline lookup yields CDR1 SGHTA and CDR2 FQGTGA. V was clipped by 5 bases and J by 5 bases, with 19 bases between them. The CDR3 runs to 16 residues. The CDR3 spells CASSMGPGQRNNEQFF. CDR3 DNA: TGTGCCAGCAGCATGGGCCCGGGCCAGCGAAACAATGAGCAGTTCTTC.

The genes are TRBV5-1 and TRBJ2-3; D tentatively reads TRBD1 or TRBD2 (6 bases each). The CDR3 totals 14 residues. The V end lost 6 bases, the J end lost 0 bases, and 11 bases lay between the germline ends. Germline V lookup: CDR1 SGHRS, CDR2 YFSETQ. CDR3 in DNA: TGCGCCAGCACCCGAGGGGGGAGCACAGATACGCAGTATTTT. Its translation: CASTRGGSTDTQYF.

J is TRBJ1-6 and V is TRBV15, with D possibly TRBD1 on 5 matching bases. Germline V lookup: CDR1 LNHNV, CDR2 YYDKDF (reference sequence). V was trimmed by 0 bases and J by 8 bases, leaving 14 bases between them. The CDR3 runs 16 residues. CDR3 coding DNA: TGTGCCACCAGCAGAGATTTTGAGGGGTTGGATTCACCCCTCCACTTT. Its translation is CATSRDFEGLDSPLHF.

A single count supports this clone. The chain uses TRBV2 and TRBJ1-2; D may be TRBD1 (6 bases). CDR1 is SNHLY and CDR2 is FYNNEI in the germline V gene. This CDR3 comprises 17 residues. V gave up 7 bases and J gave up 2 bases, with 23 bases separating them. CDR3 bases: TGTGCCAGCACTTGGTCTCAGGGATTGGGGGCCAACTATGGCTACACCTTC. Translated, it gives CASTWSQGLGANYGYTF.

V usage is TRBV30 and J usage is TRBJ2-7, with D possibly TRBD2 on 6 matching bases. The CDR3 is 16 amino acids. The germline V and J ends were trimmed by 3 bases and 2 bases, with 20 bases remaining between them. Germline V gives CDR1 GTSNPN, CDR2 SVGIG (reference sequence). The CDR3 nucleotides read TGTGCCTGGAGCGCTCCCGGGGGTGCGGGACCCTACGAGCAGTACTTC. It codes for CAWSAPGGAGPYEQYF.

This clone has only one observation. The J gene is TRBJ2-2, the V gene TRBV5-1; D is unresolved. Germline CDR1 and CDR2: SGHRS and YFSETQ. Between the trimmed V and J ends, which lost 6 bases and 3 bases, there was a span of 9 bases. The CDR3 extends over 13 amino acids. CDR3 sequence: CASTGTYTGELFF. The CDR3 region has the DNA TGCGCCAGCACTGGCACATACACCGGGGAGCTGTTTTTT.

The chain carries TRBV15 and TRBJ2-1; TRBD2 aligns across 7 bases. The CDR3 extends over 17 amino acids. From germline, CDR1 is LNHNV and CDR2 YYDKDF (reference sequence). V lost 0 bases to trimming and J lost 3 bases; unmatched junction nucleotides: 8. The CDR3: CATSRDYGLVGYNEQFF. CDR3 DNA: TGTGCCACCAGCAGAGATTACGGACTAGTCGGCTACAATGAGCAGTTCTTC.

The rearrangement joins TRBV23-1 to TRBJ2-7; 7 bases map to TRBD1. TRBV23-1 is an ORF; its function is uncertain. CDR3 length: 15 amino acids. J was trimmed by 4 bases and V by 2 bases; bases with no gene match: 8. The CDR3 coding sequence is TGCGCCAGCAGTCAAATTCCGGGACAGAAATACGAGCAGTACTTC. It translates to CASSQIPGQKYEQYF.

The V gene is TRBV6-6, the J gene TRBJ1-1, with 9 positions matching TRBD1. The germline V gene has CDR1 MNHNY and CDR2 SVGAGI (reference sequence). The CDR3 extends over 16 amino acids. Trimming at V came to 6 bases and at J to 10 bases, leaving 18 bases not matched to a gene. The CDR3 region has the DNA TGTGCCAGCAGCAAGACCGGGACAGGGCTTTTATTCGGAGCTTTCTTT. Encoded protein: CASSKTGTGLLFGAFF.

The rearrangement joins TRBV9 to TRBJ1-1; 8 bases agree with TRBD1. Trimming took 3 bases from V and 4 from J; bases not matched to a gene: 8. The CDR3 consists of 15 residues. Looked up from germline, CDR1 is SGDLS and CDR2 is YYNGEE. The CDR3 region is CASSGEQGESTEAFF. DNA of the CDR3: TGTGCCAGCAGCGGGGAACAGGGGGAAAGCACTGAAGCTTTCTTT.

The V gene is TRBV7-2, the J gene TRBJ1-6; D not resolved. V gave up 1 base and J gave up 13 bases, with 8 bases separating them. Germline V gene sequence: CDR1 SGHTA, CDR2 FQGNSA. This CDR3 contains 12 residues. The CDR3 loop is CASSLEGTPLHF. The CDR3 DNA is TGTGCCAGCAGCTTAGAGGGTACGCCCCTCCACTTT. The full variable domain, completed using reference TRBV7-2 and TRBJ1-6, is GAGVSQSPSNKVTEKGKDVELRCDPISGHTALYWYRQSLGQGLEFLIYFQGNSAPDKSGLPSDRFSAERTGGSVSTLTIQRTQQEDSAVYLCASSLEGTPLHFGNGTRLTVT.

The CDR3 spells CASSMYGGSLNYGYTF. CDR3 sequence (DNA): TGTGCCAGTAGTATGTACGGCGGATCCTTGAACTATGGCTACACCTTC. The chain has TRBV19 and TRBJ1-2; no definite D call. Trimming pared 3 bases from V and 2 bases from J, leaving 16 bases between. The CDR3 is 16 residues long. Germline CDR1 and CDR2: LNHDA and SQIVND (reference sequence).

The chain combines TRBV19 with TRBJ2-7; 11 bases are shared with TRBD1. The CDR3 extends over 13 amino acids. Germline V lookup: CDR1 LNHDA, CDR2 SQIVND (reference sequence). The ends lost 4 bases at V and 7 bases at J; junction bases unmatched: 3. CDR3: CASSRGQGDEQYF. CDR3 nucleotide sequence: TGTGCCAGTAGTAGGGGACAGGGGGATGAGCAGTACTTC.

The chain has TRBV7-2 and TRBJ1-2; 7 positions match TRBD1. This CDR3 comprises 15 residues. The V and J ends lost 3 bases and 5 bases, in that order; junction bases with no gene match: 9. Germline V gene lookup returns CDR1 SGHTA and CDR2 FQGNSA. As DNA, the CDR3 is TGTGCCAGCAGCTTGGTTGCTGAGACAGGGTATGGCTACACCTTC. Translating gives CASSLVAETGYGYTF. Looking up the rest from reference TRBV7-2 and TRBJ1-2 gives the full variable domain: GAGVSQSPSNKVTEKGKDVELRCDPISGHTALYWYRQSLGQGLEFLIYFQGNSAPDKSGLPSDRFSAERTGGSVSTLTIQRTQQEDSAVYLCASSLVAETGYGYTFGSGTRLTVV.

The chain employs TRBV18 and TRBJ2-1; no reliable D call. Trimming removed 6 bases from V and 5 bases from J, with 8 bases in between. The CDR3 is 12 residues long. The V gene's germline CDR1 is KGHSH and CDR2 LQKENI. For the CDR3, the DNA is TGTGCCAGCTCGCCGTCGCACAATGAGCAGTTCTTC. Translating it yields CASSPSHNEQFF. Based on the CDR3 plus reference TRBV18 and TRBJ2-1, the full variable domain is NAGVMQNPRHLVRRRGQEARLRCSPMKGHSHVYWYRQLPEEGLKFMVYLQKENIIDESGMPKERFSAEFPKEGPSILRIQQVVRGDSAAYFCASSPSHNEQFFGPGTRLTVL.

The rearrangement joins TRBV14 to TRBJ2-3; 11 positions agree with TRBD2. CDR1 and CDR2 from the germline V gene are SGHDN and FVKESK. The CDR3 loop spans 19 amino acids. With 0 bases clipped from V and 6 bases from J, the junction kept 14 bases outside the gene matches. The DNA for the CDR3 is TGTGCCAGCAGCCAAGATCTCCTAGCGGGAGGCCGCTCTGATGATACGCAGTATTTT. Translated, it gives CASSQDLLAGGRSDDTQYF. The full variable domain, completed using reference TRBV14 and TRBJ2-3, is EAGVTQFPSHSVIEKGQTVTLRCDPISGHDNLYWYRRVMGKEIKFLLHFVKESKQDESGMPNNRFLAERTGGTYSTLKVQPAELEDSGVYFCASSQDLLAGGRSDDTQYFGPGTRLTVL.

This chain uses TRBV7-8 with TRBJ2-1; unclear D gene. Trimming cost V 3 bases and J 7 bases, with 7 bases left between them. The CDR3 length is 12 residues. Germline values: CDR1 SGHVS, CDR2 FQNEAQ. CDR3 sequence reads: CASSLLANEQFF. The CDR3 region has the DNA TGTGCCAGCAGCTTGCTCGCTAATGAGCAGTTCTTC. The variable domain in full, completed from reference TRBV7-8 and TRBJ2-1, reads GAGVSQSPRYKVAKRGQDVALRCDPISGHVSLFWYQQALGQGPEFLTYFQNEAQLDKSGLPSDRFFAERPEGSVSTLKIQRTQQEDSAVYLCASSLLANEQFFGPGTRLTVL.

The chain links TRBV6-1 to TRBJ2-5; either TRBD1 or TRBD2 may fit D (5 bases each). In germline, CDR1 is MNHNS, CDR2 SASEGT. The CDR3 length is 17 residues. Trimming left V 4 bases short and J 7 bases short, with 25 bases between. CDR3 nucleotide sequence: TGTGCCAGCAGTGGACTCCGGGACCGATCTGGGCAGAGGACCCAGTACTTC. Translated: CASSGLRDRSGQRTQYF.

This clone came up once. The CDR3 DNA follows: TGTGCCAGCAGCGGACTAGCGGGGACCGGGGAGCTGTTTTTT. Its translation: CASSGLAGTGELFF. The chain links TRBV6-5 to TRBJ2-2; 12 bases align to TRBD2. The V gene's germline CDR1 is MNHEY and CDR2 SVGAGI. Losses at the gene ends were 6 bases for V and 5 bases for J; bases not matched to a gene: 1. The CDR3 extends over 14 amino acids.